This T cell receptor (beta chain) was retrieved from a study of radiotherapy plus CTLA-4 blockade in lung cancer. Study results and caveats: Clones derived from tumor TCRs expanded in blood after radiotherapy plus ipilimumab.

Trimming removed 2 bases at V and 3 bases at J, with 7 bases between. Germline V gives CDR1 SGHVS, CDR2 FNYEAQ. This CDR3 spans 13 amino acids. Produced via immunoSEQ multiplex PCR; TCRdb's table is partial and in-frame only. The repertoire consists of around 99,000 clones, with approximately 86% occurring once and the leading ten covering about 5.3%. Patients with chemo-refractory metastatic non-small-cell lung cancer received focal radiation plus CTLA-4 blockade with ipilimumab. With respect to this clone: Its target is unknown.

Specimen: peripheral blood, collected from a patient treated with radiotherapy plus ipilimumab. The sequence came from a human donor with non-small cell lung cancer that progressed on radiotherapy plus ipilimumab. The chain links TRBV7-6 to TRBJ1-1, with D unclear. The CDR3 region is CASSLSGDTEAFF. Here the CDR3 DNA reads TGTGCCAGCAGCTTATCTGGGGACACTGAAGCTTTCTTT.